Presented here are 29 T cell receptor beta chains from one specimen sequenced in a study of identical twins. TCRdb reprocessed the 5' RACE reads via MiXCR and lists one record per CDR3 protein. The data show about 720,000 distinct CDR3 sequences, with around 8.6% seen just once and roughly 0.9% held by the top ten. These data also featured in a second study, about yellow fever vaccine responses in identical twins.

Source material: PBMCs. The receptor set was obtained from a woman between 18 and 30 years old in good health.

The chain carries TRBV4-3 and TRBJ2-3; D is possibly TRBD1 (6 bases). CDR1 and CDR2 (germline): LGHNA, YSLEER. The CDR3 is 17 residues long. Trimming removed 2 bases from V and 6 bases from J, with 21 bases in between. In nucleotides, the CDR3 is TGCGCCAGCAGCCAAACGGACAGACCGAACCCTACGGATACGCAGTATTTT. Amino acids: CASSQTDRPNPTDTQYF.

The table lists this clonotype with a few counts. The chain employs TRBV20-1 and TRBJ2-1; D is perhaps TRBD1 (5 bases). This CDR3 comprises 13 residues. CDR1 is DFQATT and CDR2 is SNEGSKA in the germline V gene (reference sequence). The germline V and J ends were trimmed by 3 bases and 4 bases, with 10 bases remaining between them. The CDR3 protein is CSARIQVYNEQFF. Here the CDR3 DNA reads TGCAGTGCTAGGATACAGGTATACAATGAGCAGTTCTTC.

The chain couples TRBV2 to TRBJ2-7; TRBD1 is a possible D gene (5 bases). Trimming removed 4 bases at V and 3 bases at J, with 16 bases between. The CDR3 contains 15 residues. Per the germline V gene, CDR1 is SNHLY and CDR2 is FYNNEI. For the CDR3, the DNA is TGTGCCAGCAGTGCTGACAGCCGCTACGGCTACGAGCAGTACTTC. It specifies CASSADSRYGYEQYF.

This clonotype has only a few counts. The chain combines TRBV6-2 or TRBV6-3 with TRBJ2-3, with 8 bases that match TRBD2. Germline loops: CDR1 MNHEY, CDR2 SVGEGT. The CDR3 has 16 amino acids. Unmatched junction bases numbered 8, after V lost 6 bases and J lost 0 bases. The CDR3 DNA sequence: TGTGCCAGCAGCGGTCTAGCGGGCATTAGCACAGATACGCAGTATTTT. Residues: CASSGLAGISTDTQYF.

This clonotype was observed a few times. The chain employs TRBV3-1 and TRBJ2-2; TRBD2 might be the D (5 bases). The CDR3 runs to 16 residues. The V end lost 2 bases, the J end lost 5 bases, and 15 bases lay between the germline ends. Germline assignment: CDR1 LGHDT and CDR2 YNNKEL (reference sequence). CDR3 amino acids: CASSQQTGILTGELFF. For the CDR3, the DNA is TGTGCCAGCAGCCAACAGACGGGGATTTTGACCGGGGAGCTGTTTTTT.

V usage is TRBV7-9 and J usage is TRBJ2-7; 7 bases are a match to TRBD1. This CDR3 comprises 16 residues. Germline trimming cut 0 bases from V and 3 bases from J; bases unmatched to any gene: 8. The germline V gene encodes CDR1 SEHNR and CDR2 FQNEAQ (reference sequence). CDR3 sequence reads: CASSLAWDSLDYEQYF. In DNA form, the CDR3 reads TGTGCCAGCAGCTTAGCTTGGGACAGTCTTGACTACGAGCAGTACTTC.

The V gene is TRBV28, the J gene TRBJ2-1; TRBD2 agrees at 13 bases. The CDR3 is made up of 18 amino acids. CDR1 and CDR2 (germline): MDHEN, SYDVKM. The J segment lost 7 bases and the V segment lost 3 bases, leaving 12 bases of the junction unmatched. CDR3 sequence (DNA): TGTGCCAGCAGTTTCAGCGCCAGCGGACTAGCGGGAGTGAATGAGCAGTTCTTC. The encoded protein is CASSFSASGLAGVNEQFF.

The genes are TRBV6-6 and TRBJ1-2; D is ambiguous. Germline V gene lookup returns CDR1 MNHNY and CDR2 SVGAGI (reference sequence). The length of the CDR3 is 13 residues. Trimming left V 6 bases short and J 8 bases short, with 16 bases between. CDR3 protein: CASSQTLEGGYTF. CDR3 DNA: TGTGCCAGCAGCCAGACTCTGGAGGGAGGCTACACCTTC.

This clonotype was counted many times. The V and J genes are TRBV5-6 and TRBJ2-5; maybe TRBD2 (5 bases). V lost 4 bases to trimming and J lost 7 bases, with 14 bases between them. The CDR3 sequence is 13 residues long. Germline V gene sequence: CDR1 SGHDT, CDR2 YYEEEE. The chain's CDR3 is CASSEGQVRTQYF. CDR3 sequence (DNA): TGTGCCAGCAGCGAGGGCCAGGTTCGGACCCAGTACTTC. Full variable domain (rest looked up from reference TRBV5-6 and TRBJ2-5): DAGVTQSPTHLIKTRGQQVTLRCSPKSGHDTVSWYQQALGQGPQFIFQYYEEEERQRGNFPDRFSGHQFPNYSSELNVNALLLGDSALYLCASSEGQVRTQYFGPGTRLLVL.

The chain is built from TRBV12-3 or TRBV12-4 and TRBJ2-7; D gene ambiguous. The CDR3 has 14 amino acids. CDR3 amino acids: CAPPRLTEPYEQYF. The DNA for the CDR3 is TGTGCTCCCCCCAGATTGACCGAGCCCTACGAGCAGTACTTC.

This clonotype was picked up many times. The rearrangement uses TRBV10-3 and TRBJ2-6; D gene ambiguous. V was clipped by 4 bases and J by 0 bases, with 7 bases between them. The CDR3 is 15 residues long. Germline V lookup: CDR1 ENHRY, CDR2 SYGVKD. The CDR3 region has the DNA TGTGCCATCAGTGGACCTTCCTCTGGGGCCAACGTCCTGACTTTC. Encoded protein: CAISGPSSGANVLTF.

CDR3 loop: CASSPPWASPETQYF. DNA of the CDR3: TGTGCCAGCAGCCCACCCTGGGCTAGCCCGGAGACCCAGTACTTC. V usage is TRBV7-2 and J usage is TRBJ2-5; tentatively, D is TRBD2 (5 bases). The germline V and J ends were trimmed by 5 bases and 5 bases, with 18 bases remaining between them. Germline CDR1 reads SGHTA; CDR2 reads FQGNSA. CDR3 length equals 15 residues.

The sample holds a few counts of this clonotype. The chain couples TRBV18 to TRBJ2-2; 9 bases match TRBD2. The CDR3 has 17 amino acids. Germline V CDR1 and CDR2: KGHSH, LQKENI. The V and J ends lost 1 base and 4 bases, in that order; junction bases with no gene match: 7. Here the CDR3 DNA reads TGTGCCAGCTCACCACTTAGACTAGCGGAACCCACCGGGGAGCTGTTTTTT. It codes for CASSPLRLAEPTGELFF. Full variable domain (missing parts from reference TRBV18 and TRBJ2-2): NAGVMQNPRHLVRRRGQEARLRCSPMKGHSHVYWYRQLPEEGLKFMVYLQKENIIDESGMPKERFSAEFPKEGPSILRIQQVVRGDSAAYFCASSPLRLAEPTGELFFGEGSRLTVL.

This clonotype was counted at least ten times. V is TRBV9 and J is TRBJ1-2; a weak D match, TRBD1 (5 bases). CDR3 length: 16 amino acids. Germline V gives CDR1 SGDLS, CDR2 YYNGEE. With 4 bases removed from V and 2 bases from J, the gap between germline ends came to 18 bases. Here the CDR3 reads CASSPRVTDLNYGYTF. CDR3 nucleotides: TGTGCCAGCAGCCCCCGAGTGACAGATCTCAACTATGGCTACACCTTC.

This chain connects TRBV14 to TRBJ2-1; D is uncertain. V lost 0 bases and J lost 8, with 14 bases in between. The CDR3 sequence is 15 residues long. Germline loops: CDR1 SGHDN, CDR2 FVKESK. The CDR3 nucleotides are TGTGCCAGCAGCCAAGAAGGGTTCCCGGTGTATGAGCAGTTCTTC. Protein product: CASSQEGFPVYEQFF.

This clonotype was seen many times. This sequence joins TRBV5-6 and TRBJ2-3; D possibly corresponds to TRBD1 (6 bases). Looked up from germline, CDR1 is SGHDT and CDR2 is YYEEEE. This CDR3 contains 16 residues. V gave up 4 bases and J gave up 2 bases, with 17 bases separating them. The CDR3 loop reads CASSPSGARFTDTQYF. The CDR3 DNA reads as TGTGCCAGCAGCCCCTCAGGGGCCAGGTTCACAGATACGCAGTATTTT.

The chain carries TRBV3-1 and TRBJ2-3; 12 positions agree with TRBD2. The CDR3 runs to 17 residues. Per germline, CDR1 LGHDT and CDR2 YNNKEL (reference sequence). The V and J ends lost 0 bases and 3 bases, in that order; junction bases with no gene match: 4. The DNA for the CDR3 is TGTGCCAGCAGCCAAGAGGGACTAGCGGGTCCTACAGATACGCAGTATTTT. Its protein product is CASSQEGLAGPTDTQYF.

The V gene is TRBV6-1, the J gene TRBJ1-1, with D hard to call. Germline loops: CDR1 MNHNS, CDR2 SASEGT. This CDR3 comprises 14 residues. V dropped 5 bases and J dropped 1 base, with 11 bases sitting between them. The CDR3, as DNA: TGTGCCAGCAGTCCCCCCATCGGGAACACTGAAGCTTTCTTT. As protein: CASSPPIGNTEAFF.

The sample holds many counts of this clonotype. The gene calls are TRBV12-3 or TRBV12-4 and TRBJ2-6; possibly TRBD2 for D (6 bases). This CDR3 is built from 17 residues. The V end was cut by 2 bases, the J end by 3 bases, with 14 bases between. The DNA for the CDR3 is TGTGCCAGCAGTTTAAATCTTGGGGGGAGTGGGGCCAACGTCCTGACTTTC. The encoded protein is CASSLNLGGSGANVLTF.

This clonotype came up a few times. J is TRBJ2-1 and V is TRBV11-2, with 7 bases matching TRBD2. Germline CDR1 is SGHAT and CDR2 is FQNNGV. The CDR3 is 15 residues long. Trimming at V came to 5 bases and at J to 7 bases, leaving 11 bases not matched to a gene. CDR3 DNA: TGTGCCAGCAGCACCGCTAGCGGACCGGGGAATGAGCAGTTCTTC. Protein: CASSTASGPGNEQFF.

In its sample, this clonotype was seen many times. V usage is TRBV20-1 and J usage is TRBJ2-3; 13 bases map to TRBD2. CDR3 length: 18 amino acids. Looked up from germline, CDR1 is DFQATT and CDR2 is SNEGSKA (reference sequence). The CDR3 DNA follows: TGCCCGACGGGGGGCCCCGGACTAGCGGGAGATGGCACAGATACGCAGTATTTT. Residues: CPTGGPGLAGDGTDTQYF.

This clonotype was detected only a few times. V and J are TRBV19 and TRBJ2-3; 8 nucleotides agree with TRBD2. CDR3 length equals 16 residues. The trim removed 4 bases at V and 5 bases at J, leaving 11 bases unmatched. Germline-derived CDR1 and CDR2 are LNHDA and SQIVND (reference sequence). The CDR3 DNA is TGTGCCAGTAGTACCCCCGCCGGGGGGGAGGGAGATACGCAGTATTTT. Its protein is CASSTPAGGEGDTQYF.

The chain employs TRBV7-9 and TRBJ1-2, with 7 bases aligning to TRBD1. Trimming cost V 5 bases and J 8 bases; bases outside gene matches: 14. The CDR3 sequence is 15 residues long. Per the germline V gene, CDR1 is SEHNR and CDR2 is FQNEAQ (reference sequence). The CDR3 nucleotides are TGTGCCAGCAGCGAACAGGGGACGGGCCTTCGGGGCTACACCTTC. It is translated as CASSEQGTGLRGYTF.

This clonotype was seen at least ten times. The chain has TRBV7-2 and TRBJ2-1; D is perhaps TRBD1 (5 bases). Germline loops: CDR1 SGHTA, CDR2 FQGNSA. The CDR3 extends over 15 amino acids. V was shortened by 0 bases and J by 3 bases, with 9 bases between the two germline ends. Here the CDR3 reads CASSLAQGNYNEQFF. The CDR3 DNA reads TGTGCCAGCAGCTTAGCCCAGGGTAACTACAATGAGCAGTTCTTC.

This clonotype has a handful of counts. This chain uses TRBV7-2 with TRBJ2-5; the D gene could be TRBD1 or TRBD2 (5 bases each). The ends were cut back, 5 bases at V and 5 bases at J, with 18 bases in the middle. The CDR3 consists of 15 residues. Germline CDR1 reads SGHTA; CDR2 reads FQGNSA. This chain's CDR3 is CASSPNGDLGETQYF. CDR3 bases: TGTGCCAGCAGCCCCAACGGGGACCTAGGGGAGACCCAGTACTTC.

This chain uses TRBV7-6 with TRBJ2-2, with a tentative D call TRBD2 (6 bases). The CDR3 is 15 amino acids. V lost 3 bases and J 0 bases, leaving 8 bases between the germline ends. CDR1 is SGHVS, CDR2 FNYEAQ, per germline. The CDR3 DNA reads as TGTGCCAGCAGCTTCCTAGCGACGAACACCGGGGAGCTGTTTTTT. Protein: CASSFLATNTGELFF.

The chain combines TRBV28 with TRBJ2-7; 8 bases fit TRBD1. This CDR3 contains 21 residues. Germline lookup yields CDR1 MDHEN and CDR2 SYDVKM. J gave up 2 bases and V 6 bases, and 27 bases lay outside the gene matches. The CDR3 is CASRTLEPPGGPRKLTYEQYF. The CDR3 nucleotides read TGTGCCAGCAGAACCCTCGAACCCCCAGGGGGCCCTCGTAAACTAACCTACGAGCAGTACTTC.

As DNA, the CDR3 is TGCGCCAGCAGCCCCTTTCAGGGGAAGGCGGATACGCAGTATTTT. Translated: CASSPFQGKADTQYF. V gene TRBV5-1 combines with J gene TRBJ2-3; perhaps TRBD1 as D (6 bases). This CDR3 has 15 amino acids. V lost 4 bases and J lost 6, with 18 bases in between. Looked up from germline, CDR1 is SGHRS and CDR2 is YFSETQ.

In DNA form, the CDR3 reads TGTGCCAGCAGTTACGAGGGGGCCGGTAATTCACCCCTCCACTTT. Translation: CASSYEGAGNSPLHF. The chain joins TRBV6-2 or TRBV6-3 to TRBJ1-6, with TRBD1 identical over 7 bases. Germline loops: CDR1 MNHEY, CDR2 SVGEGT. The length of the CDR3 is 15 residues. V lost 2 bases to trimming and J lost 6 bases; unmatched junction nucleotides: 4.